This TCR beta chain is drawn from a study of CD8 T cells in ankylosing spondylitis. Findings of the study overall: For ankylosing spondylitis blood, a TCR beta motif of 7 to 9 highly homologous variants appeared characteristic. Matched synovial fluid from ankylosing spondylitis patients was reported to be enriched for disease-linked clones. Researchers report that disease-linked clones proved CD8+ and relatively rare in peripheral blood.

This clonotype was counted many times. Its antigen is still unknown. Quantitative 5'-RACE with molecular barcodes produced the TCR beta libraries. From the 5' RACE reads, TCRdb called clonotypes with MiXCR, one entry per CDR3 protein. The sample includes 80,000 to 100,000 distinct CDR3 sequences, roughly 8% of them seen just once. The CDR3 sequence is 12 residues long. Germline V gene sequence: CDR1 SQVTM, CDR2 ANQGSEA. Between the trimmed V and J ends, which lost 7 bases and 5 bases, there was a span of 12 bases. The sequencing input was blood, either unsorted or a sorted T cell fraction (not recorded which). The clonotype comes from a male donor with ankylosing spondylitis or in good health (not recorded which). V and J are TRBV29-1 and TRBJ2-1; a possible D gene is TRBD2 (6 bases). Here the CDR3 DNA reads TGCAGCGCCCCGGAGGGCCACAATGAGCAGTTCTTC. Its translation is CSAPEGHNEQFF.